The sequence of this T cell receptor (beta chain) was determined in a study of T cell changes during pregnancy in multiple sclerosis. V was shortened by 6 bases and J by 4 bases, with 9 bases between the two germline ends. Germline V lookup: CDR1 WNHNN, CDR2 SYGVQD (reference sequence). The CDR3 totals 12 residues. Using immunoSEQ multiplex PCR, the repertoire was profiled, and TCRdb retains in-frame clones only, with some absent. This repertoire shows some 80,000 clones, just over 90% found once; its top ten account for 2.6%. This rearrangement joins TRBV10-1 to TRBJ2-5; D may be TRBD1 (6 bases). The sequence was collected from a female donor with multiple sclerosis, enrolled in a pregnancy study. The specimen was peripheral blood, collected before pregnancy. CDR3 coding DNA: TGCGCCAGCAGAGGACAGAGAGAGACCCAGTACTTC. Its protein is CASRGQRETQYF.